These 32 T cell receptor beta chains share one sample of origin, sequenced in a study of blood T cell repertoires in COVID-19. Method: immunoSEQ multiplex PCR; TCRdb's copy keeps in-frame clones and lacks some. The table lists more than 150,000 clones, around 80% of them singletons. The specimen was peripheral blood. These receptors were taken from a woman aged 80 or older with active or convalescent COVID-19.

This sequence joins TRBV5-1 and TRBJ1-2; D remains ambiguous. Germline loops: CDR1 SGHRS, CDR2 YFSETQ. This CDR3 is built from 11 residues. V was pared by 4 bases and J by 12 bases, with 13 bases between. CDR3 coding DNA: TGCGCCAGCAGCGACGGCGGGGTAGACACCTTC. This translates into CASSDGGVDTF.

The rearrangement links TRBV29-1 to TRBJ1-3; weak D call: TRBD1 (5 bases). The CDR3 contains 11 residues. Between the trimmed V and J ends, which lost 6 bases and 2 bases, there was a span of 5 bases. Germline values: CDR1 SQVTM, CDR2 ANQGSEA. DNA for the CDR3: TGCAGCGTAGGGGCTGGAAACACCATATATTTT. Translating it yields CSVGAGNTIYF.

The chain couples TRBV9 to TRBJ1-1, with 8 nucleotides matching TRBD1. The length of the CDR3 is 16 residues. In germline, CDR1 is SGDLS, CDR2 YYNGEE. V lost 5 bases, J lost 4 bases, and 13 bases stayed unmatched. The DNA of the CDR3 is TGTGCCAGCAGTCCCCCGAACAGGGGGGCCTCCACTGAAGCTTTCTTT. Protein: CASSPPNRGASTEAFF. Full variable domain (rest looked up from reference TRBV9 and TRBJ1-1): DSGVTQTPKHLITATGQRVTLRCSPRSGDLSVYWYQQSLDQGLQFLIQYYNGEERAKGNILERFSAQQFPDLHSELNLSSLELGDSALYFCASSPPNRGASTEAFFGQGTRLTVV.

This clone was seen more than once but under ten times. The chain employs TRBV9 and TRBJ1-6; D perhaps matches TRBD1 (5 bases). This CDR3 has 13 amino acids. The V gene's germline CDR1 is SGDLS and CDR2 YYNGEE. Trimming took off 0 bases at V and 7 bases at J, with 5 bases between the two ends. The DNA for the CDR3 is TGTGCCAGCAGCGTAGAGGGGAATTCACCCCTCCACTTT. Residues: CASSVEGNSPLHF.

This clone turned up a few times. The chain joins TRBV27 to TRBJ2-2; D may be TRBD2 (6 bases). V was clipped by 2 bases and J by 1 base, with 8 bases between them. The CDR3 consists of 15 residues. Germline V lookup: CDR1 MNHEY, CDR2 SMNVEV (reference sequence). DNA for the CDR3: TGTGCCAGCAGTTTAGCGGGGAGGAACACCGGGGAGCTGTTTTTT. Translation: CASSLAGRNTGELFF.

On this clone: A junction end diverges from the germline sequence, so it may reflect a read error. The chain links TRBV11-2 to TRBJ2-1; possible D gene TRBD1, 5 bases. CDR3 length: 13 amino acids. Germline V gene data show CDR1 as SGHAT and CDR2 as FQNNGV. CDR3 in amino acids: CASSLDRNNEQFF. In DNA form, the CDR3 reads TGTGCCAGCAGCCTAGACAGAAACAATGAGCAGTTCTTC.

This chain uses TRBV5-4 with TRBJ1-4, with D maybe TRBD1 (5 bases). Between the trimmed V and J ends, which lost 2 bases and 2 bases, there was a span of 13 bases. This CDR3 spans 16 amino acids. In germline, CDR1 is SGHNT, CDR2 YYREEE (reference sequence). The CDR3 DNA sequence: TGTGCCAGCAGCTTTGACAGAGCCAGTACTAATGAAAAACTGTTTTTT. Encoded protein: CASSFDRASTNEKLFF.

In DNA form, the CDR3 reads TGCGCCAGCAGCTCGAACGGACAGTACCATTTGCGGACCCAGTACTTC. It yields the protein CASSSNGQYHLRTQYF. The V call is TRBV5-1, the J call TRBJ2-5; tentatively, D is TRBD1 (6 bases). The CDR3 consists of 16 residues. Germline V lookup: CDR1 SGHRS, CDR2 YFSETQ. Trimming stripped 3 bases from V and 7 bases from J, with 22 bases between. Full variable domain (outside the CDR3, taken from reference TRBV5-1 and TRBJ2-5): KAGVTQTPRYLIKTRGQQVTLSCSPISGHRSVSWYQQTPGQGLQFLFEYFSETQRNKGNFPGRFSGRQFSNSRSEMNVSTLELGDSALYLCASSSNGQYHLRTQYFGPGTRLLVL.

This clone was picked up a small number of times. The rearrangement joins TRBV7-9 to TRBJ1-2; TRBD1 aligns across 8 bases. With V trimmed by 4 bases and J by 6 bases, 4 bases remained unmatched. The CDR3 spans 13 residues. Germline-derived CDR1 and CDR2 are SEHNR and FQNEAQ (reference sequence). The CDR3 sequence is CASSSDRADGYTF. Here the CDR3 DNA reads TGTGCCAGCAGCTCGGACAGGGCGGATGGCTACACCTTC.

V usage is TRBV25-1 and J usage is TRBJ1-5; 12 bases are shared with TRBD1. Germline CDR1 MGHDK, CDR2 SYGVNS. V shed 5 bases and J 7 bases; nucleotides not matched to a gene: 9. This CDR3 region has 16 residues. This CDR3 is CASSQTGQGAGQPQHF. For the CDR3, the DNA is TGTGCCAGCAGTCAAACGGGACAGGGGGCCGGCCAGCCCCAGCATTTT.

The rearrangement joins TRBV11-3 to TRBJ2-3, with 7 bases lining up with TRBD1. With V trimmed by 5 bases and J by 2 bases, 10 bases remained unmatched. The CDR3 totals 16 residues. Germline assignment: CDR1 SGHNT and CDR2 YENEEA. The CDR3 sequence: CASSHNRGWDTDTQYF. DNA for the CDR3: TGTGCCAGCAGCCATAACAGGGGATGGGACACAGATACGCAGTATTTT.

The rearrangement links TRBV2 to TRBJ1-5, with 8 bases identical to TRBD1. CDR1 and CDR2 (germline): SNHLY, FYNNEI. The trim removed 8 bases at V and 3 bases at J, leaving 9 bases unmatched. The CDR3 runs 15 residues. DNA for the CDR3: TGTGCCAGCTCCACACAGGGGGAAGTCAATCAGCCCCAGCATTTT. It encodes CASSTQGEVNQPQHF.

This clone was seen more than once but under ten times. The chain joins TRBV4-2 to TRBJ2-7, with 9 bases aligning to TRBD1. From germline, CDR1 is LGHNA and CDR2 YNFKEQ. The CDR3 has 18 amino acids. With 0 bases clipped from V and 3 bases from J, the junction kept 12 bases outside the gene matches. CDR3 sequence: CASSQDLVTGGPGYEQYF. Here the CDR3 DNA reads TGTGCCAGCAGCCAAGATCTAGTGACAGGGGGGCCCGGCTACGAGCAGTACTTC.

This clone was detected only a few times. CDR3 nucleotide sequence: TGTGCCAGCAGCTTCGACAGGGGAAACACTGAAGCTTTCTTT. Translated: CASSFDRGNTEAFF. The J gene is TRBJ1-1, the V gene TRBV11-2, with 8 bases lining up with TRBD1. The CDR3 has 14 amino acids. CDR1 and CDR2 (germline): SGHAT, FQNNGV. The V and J ends lost 3 bases and 2 bases, in that order; junction bases with no gene match: 2.

The chain employs TRBV19 and TRBJ2-7; D is unclear. This CDR3 spans 13 amino acids. CDR1 is LNHDA, CDR2 SQIVND, per germline (reference sequence). Trimming took off 3 bases at V and 1 base at J, with 7 bases between the two ends. The CDR3 loop reads CASSIRDSYEQYF. In DNA form, the CDR3 reads TGTGCCAGTAGTATTAGAGATTCCTACGAGCAGTACTTC.

The gene calls are TRBV3-1 (or the pseudogene TRBV3-2) and TRBJ2-7; weak D call: TRBD1 (5 bases). Looked up from germline, CDR1 is LGHDT and CDR2 is YNNKEL (reference sequence). Trimming took off 1 base at V and 3 bases at J, with 10 bases between the two ends. The CDR3 consists of 14 residues. DNA of the CDR3: TGTGCCAGCAGCCAAGGGACACTCATCTACGAGCAGTACTTC. Its protein product is CASSQGTLIYEQYF.

The CDR3 region is CASSQDTILETQYF. DNA of the CDR3: TGTGCCAGCAGCCAGGATACTATATTGGAGACCCAGTACTTC. The chain joins TRBV3-1 (or the pseudogene TRBV3-2) to TRBJ2-5; the D is unclear. Trimming removed 3 bases from V and 5 bases from J, with 13 bases in between. Germline-derived CDR1 and CDR2 are LGHDT and YNNKEL (reference sequence). CDR3 size: 14 residues.

The J gene is TRBJ1-6, the V gene TRBV6-1; D not resolved. The germline V gene has CDR1 MNHNS and CDR2 SASEGT. V was trimmed by 0 bases and J by 7 bases, leaving 13 bases between them. This CDR3 has 16 residues. In DNA, the CDR3 is TGTGCCAGCAGTGAAGCGCTCGGGGTTCCGAATTCACCCCTCCACTTT. This gives the protein CASSEALGVPNSPLHF.

The V and J genes are TRBV18 and TRBJ1-3, with D uncertain. V gave up 4 bases and J gave up 7 bases, with 17 bases separating them. Germline CDR1 and CDR2: KGHSH and LQKENI. The CDR3 loop spans 15 amino acids. CDR3 region: CASSLLGIETNTIYF. The CDR3 nucleotides read TGTGCCAGCTCACTTCTCGGGATCGAGACCAACACCATATATTTT. The full variable domain, rest sourced from reference TRBV18 and TRBJ1-3, is NAGVMQNPRHLVRRRGQEARLRCSPMKGHSHVYWYRQLPEEGLKFMVYLQKENIIDESGMPKERFSAEFPKEGPSILRIQQVVRGDSAAYFCASSLLGIETNTIYFGEGSWLTVV.

V gene TRBV3-1 (or the pseudogene TRBV3-2) combines with J gene TRBJ1-2; 7 positions match TRBD1. This CDR3 spans 13 amino acids. V lost 4 bases to trimming and J lost 8 bases; unmatched junction nucleotides: 7. From germline, CDR1 is LGHDT and CDR2 YNNKEL (reference sequence). The CDR3: CASSRLTGTGYTF. CDR3 DNA: TGTGCCAGCAGCCGGTTGACAGGGACGGGCTACACCTTC.

With respect to this clone: Distinct nucleotide sequences in the sample also encode this CDR3. This chain uses TRBV19 with TRBJ2-2; a weak D match, TRBD2 (6 bases). Trimming pared 3 bases from V and 2 bases from J, leaving 7 bases between. This CDR3 comprises 14 residues. Germline CDR1 reads LNHDA; CDR2 reads SQIVND (reference sequence). CDR3 in DNA: TGTGCCAGTAGTATCGGGGGAAACACCGGGGAGCTGTTTTTT. Protein product: CASSIGGNTGELFF.

The rearrangement uses TRBV12-3 or TRBV12-4 and TRBJ1-3; no clear D. This CDR3 has 13 residues. V gave up 3 bases and J gave up 0 bases, with 3 bases separating them. CDR3: CASSFNSGNTIYF. DNA of the CDR3: TGTGCCAGCAGTTTTAACTCTGGAAACACCATATATTTT.

The table lists this clone with a count of one. The gene calls are TRBV3-1 (or the pseudogene TRBV3-2) and TRBJ1-1; no firm D call. CDR1 LGHDT and CDR2 YNNKEL come from the germline V gene (reference sequence). This CDR3 is 12 amino acids long. V was cut by 2 bases and J by 4 bases, with 5 bases left in between. The CDR3 DNA is TGTGCCAGCAGCCAATTTAGCACTGAAGCTTTCTTT. Encoded protein: CASSQFSTEAFF.

This chain links TRBV7-2 with TRBJ1-3; tentative D call: TRBD1 (5 bases). Trimming took 8 bases from V and 4 from J, leaving 9 bases between them. CDR3 size: 12 residues. Germline CDR1 is SGHTA and CDR2 is FQGNSA. The CDR3, as DNA: TGTGCCAGCGGCGGGGCCGGAAACACCATATATTTT. Protein sequence: CASGGAGNTIYF.

The CDR3 loop is CASSRDREVTDTQYF. The CDR3 DNA follows: TGTGCCAGCAGTCGGGACAGGGAGGTTACAGATACGCAGTATTTT. The chain has TRBV28 and TRBJ2-3, with 9 bases lining up with TRBD1. The CDR3 spans 15 residues. After removal of 5 bases from V and 3 bases from J, the junction contained 6 bases not matched to a gene. In germline, CDR1 is MDHEN, CDR2 SYDVKM.

This clone was counted only a few times. The V call is TRBV14, the J call TRBJ2-7; possible D gene TRBD1, 5 bases. Germline CDR1 reads SGHDN; CDR2 reads FVKESK. Trimming pared 2 bases from V and 6 bases from J, leaving 17 bases between. This CDR3 has 15 residues. The CDR3 spells CASSQLQGRSSEQYF. In nucleotides, the CDR3 is TGTGCCAGCAGCCAATTGCAGGGTAGGAGCTCCGAGCAGTACTTC.

The V and J genes are TRBV5-1 and TRBJ1-4, with D perhaps TRBD1 (5 bases). Trimming cost V 0 bases and J 8 bases, with 8 bases left between them. The CDR3 totals 13 residues. Germline CDR1 is SGHRS and CDR2 is YFSETQ. The CDR3 DNA is TGCGCCAGCAGCTTGGGACCAGGGGAAAAACTGTTTTTT. Translated, it gives CASSLGPGEKLFF.

The V call is TRBV2, the J call TRBJ2-3; 9 nucleotides align to TRBD1. CDR3 length: 15 residues. V lost 8 bases and J lost 5; bases outside the gene matches: 11. The germline V gene encodes CDR1 SNHLY and CDR2 FYNNEI. CDR3 DNA: TGTGCCAGCGGGGGACAGGGCGCGGGGGAAGATACGCAGTATTTT. Translation gives CASGGQGAGEDTQYF.

This clone has just a few counts. The chain uses TRBV12-3 or TRBV12-4 and TRBJ2-7; 11 positions match TRBD2. V lost 2 bases, J lost 9 bases, and 3 bases stayed unmatched. This CDR3 has 13 amino acids. The CDR3 spells CASSLRLAGWQYF. CDR3 in DNA: TGTGCCAGCAGTTTAAGACTAGCGGGGTGGCAGTACTTC.

The rearrangement joins TRBV6-5 to TRBJ1-5; D gene unclear. V was pared by 8 bases and J by 7 bases, with 21 bases between. This CDR3 is 15 amino acids long. Germline values: CDR1 MNHEY, CDR2 SVGAGI. The CDR3 loop is CASSQSIPGSQPQHF. The CDR3 DNA is TGTGCCAGCTCCCAATCCATCCCGGGTAGCCAGCCCCAGCATTTT.

The chain employs TRBV27 and TRBJ2-7; 9 bases align to TRBD1. The germline CDR1 and CDR2 sequences are MNHEY and SMNVEV (reference sequence). Germline trimming cut 5 bases from V and 0 bases from J; bases unmatched to any gene: 5. The length of the CDR3 is 15 residues. CDR3 DNA sequence: TGTGCCAGCAGTCTCGGGACAGGGATCTCCTACGAGCAGTACTTC. Its protein is CASSLGTGISYEQYF.

The chain is built from TRBV4-3 and TRBJ1-3, with no clear D. V was shortened by 0 bases and J by 1 base, with 10 bases between the two germline ends. CDR1 LGHNA and CDR2 YSLEER come from the germline V gene. The CDR3 is 16 residues long. CDR3 protein: CASSQDLSGSGNTIYF. CDR3 DNA sequence: TGCGCCAGCAGCCAAGATCTTAGTGGTTCTGGAAACACCATATATTTT.